A selection of T cell receptor beta chains follows, all from one sample in a study of shared clonotypes between healthy human individuals. The method was immunoSEQ multiplex PCR; TCRdb's version includes in-frame clones alone and lacks a portion of them. Among about 2 million clones, roughly 94% were seen once, and the ten largest hold 0.9% to 1.5%. Sample: naive CD8+ T cells sorted from blood. All receptors derive from a man younger than 30 in good health. Each CDR3 is given with its conserved first and last residue. The order of the fields is clone size, V gene, CDR3 length, D gene, J gene, CDR3 protein, CDR3 DNA. The D gene is left open where the match is weak. Where a row states a size, it is once, few, many or the class of an expanded clone; other rows omit it.

>.|TRBV6-5|14|TRBD1|TRBJ2-1
CASSYPDRADEQFF
TGTGCCAGCAGTTACCCAGACAGGGCGGATGAGCAGTTCTTC
>.|TRBV4-2|18|TRBD1|TRBJ2-5
CASSQGVGTGLFQETQYF
TGTGCCAGCAGCCAAGGGGTGGGGACAGGCTTATTTCAAGAGACCCAGTACTTC
>.|TRBV27|18|.|TRBJ2-7
CASSLSAQAKTRPYEQYF
TGTGCCAGCAGTTTAAGTGCGCAGGCCAAGACCAGACCCTACGAGCAGTACTTC
>.|TRBV7-9|17|TRBD2|TRBJ2-1
CASSLADGGGAYNEQFF
TGTGCCAGCAGCTTAGCTGATGGCGGGGGAGCCTACAATGAGCAGTTCTTC
>.|TRBV5-4|15|TRBD2|TRBJ2-5
CASSLSRGSPETQYF
TGTGCCAGCAGCTTGTCTCGCGGGAGTCCAGAGACCCAGTACTTC
>once|TRBV18|16|TRBD1|TRBJ1-4
CASSPILGQEIWKLFF
TGTGCCAGCTCACCAATCTTGGGACAGGAGATATGGAAACTGTTTTTT
>.|TRBV7-9|15|.|TRBJ1-4
CASSLAQGGDEKLFF
TGTGCCAGCAGCTTAGCGCAGGGAGGGGATGAAAAACTGTTTTTT
>.|TRBV4-1|15|.|TRBJ2-7
CASSQERQIPYEQYF
TGCGCCAGCAGCCAAGAACGCCAGATCCCCTACGAGCAGTACTTC
>once|TRBV14|16|TRBD1|TRBJ2-5
CASSQDLGDSQETQYF
TGTGCCAGCAGCCAAGATCTTGGGGACAGCCAAGAGACCCAGTACTTC
>.|TRBV28|14|.|TRBJ1-1
CASRTVRKNTEAFF
TGTGCCAGCAGGACGGTGAGGAAGAACACTGAAGCTTTCTTT
>.|TRBV5-6|15|TRBD1|TRBJ2-7
CASSTGQGSFYEQYF
TGTGCCAGCAGCACCGGACAGGGCTCCTTCTACGAGCAGTACTTC
>.|TRBV9|14|.|TRBJ2-7
CASSPYGRGYEQYF
TGTGCCAGCAGCCCGTATGGCAGGGGCTACGAGCAGTACTTC
>.|TRBV6-5|15|TRBD2|TRBJ2-5
CASSPLSGSGETQYF
TGTGCCAGCAGTCCCCTTAGCGGGAGCGGGGAGACCCAGTACTTC
>.|TRBV19|17|.|TRBJ2-5
CASSKGLEGPDSETQYF
TGTGCCAGTAGTAAGGGATTGGAGGGCCCGGATTCGGAGACCCAGTACTTC
>.|TRBV27|12|TRBD2|TRBJ2-1
CALGGAHNEQFF
TGTGCCCTGGGAGGGGCCCACAATGAGCAGTTCTTC
>.|TRBV2|14|.|TRBJ2-7
CASGTGTENLGQYF
TGTGCCAGCGGTACCGGGACTGAGAATCTTGGGCAGTACTTC
>.|TRBV13|17|TRBD1|TRBJ1-2
CASSLGPSEGTVYGYTF
TGTGCCAGCAGCTTAGGTCCATCCGAGGGGACAGTCTATGGCTACACCTTC
>.|TRBV13|16|TRBD2|TRBJ2-5
CASSLILAGAGETQYF
TGTGCCAGCAGCTTAATACTAGCGGGAGCGGGAGAGACCCAGTACTTC
>.|TRBV11-1|14|.|TRBJ2-5
CASSLVGIQETQYF
TGTGCCAGCAGCTTAGTAGGGATACAAGAGACCCAGTACTTC
>.|TRBV10-2|14|.|TRBJ2-7
CASSEGRVDYEQYF
TGCGCCAGCAGTGAAGGCAGGGTGGATTACGAGCAGTACTTC
>.|TRBV7-8|15|TRBD1|TRBJ2-1
CASSPGGESYNEQFF
TGTGCCAGCAGCCCAGGGGGAGAATCCTACAATGAGCAGTTCTTC
>.|TRBV7-2|14|.|TRBJ1-4
CASSLLRGGEKLFF
TGTGCCAGCAGCTTACTTAGGGGAGGCGAAAAACTGTTTTTT
>.|TRBV28|11|.|TRBJ2-3
CAILSTDTQYF
TGTGCCATACTTAGCACAGATACGCAGTATTTT
>once|TRBV7-9|12|.|TRBJ2-1
CASSGENNEQFF
TGTGCCAGCTCGGGAGAAAACAATGAGCAGTTCTTC
>.|TRBV5-6|13|.|TRBJ2-7
CASRRQGVHEQYF
TGTGCCAGCAGAAGGCAGGGTGTCCACGAGCAGTACTTC
>.|TRBV5-8|14|.|TRBJ1-6
CASSFSGGNSPLHF
TGTGCCAGCAGCTTTTCCGGAGGTAATTCACCCCTCCACTTT
>.|TRBV19|15|TRBD1|TRBJ1-5
CASTPTGISNQPQHF
TGTGCCAGTACCCCGACAGGGATCAGCAATCAGCCCCAGCATTTT
>.|TRBV9|16|.|TRBJ2-1
CASSGGQLSSYNEQFF
TGTGCCAGCAGCGGTGGACAGCTAAGCTCCTACAATGAGCAGTTCTTC
>.|TRBV4-3|13|.|TRBJ1-1
CASSQARNTEAFF
TGCGCCAGCAGCCAGGCACGGAACACTGAAGCTTTCTTT
>.|TRBV5-4|14|TRBD2|TRBJ2-1
CASSSGTNHNEQFF
TGTGCCAGCAGCTCCGGGACTAACCACAATGAGCAGTTCTTC
>.|TRBV28|12|TRBD2|TRBJ2-7
CASHSGEGEQYF
TGTGCCAGCCATAGCGGGGAGGGCGAGCAGTACTTC
>.|TRBV5-1|14|TRBD2|TRBJ2-7
CASSGEGLAGEQYF
TGTGCCAGCAGCGGGGAGGGACTAGCGGGGGAGCAGTACTTC
>.|TRBV29-1|12|.|TRBJ2-5
CSVDPREETQYF
TGCAGCGTTGATCCCAGGGAAGAGACCCAGTACTTC
>.|TRBV11-2|15|.|TRBJ1-5
CASSLSGDSNQPQHF
TGTGCCAGCAGCTTATCTGGGGATAGCAATCAGCCCCAGCATTTT
>.|TRBV27|16|TRBD1|TRBJ2-7
CASSFSQGEIPYEQYF
TGTGCCAGCAGTTTTTCACAGGGGGAGATACCCTACGAGCAGTACTTC
>.|TRBV13|18|.|TRBJ1-2
CASSLGQGTNPTVYGYTF
TGTGCCAGCAGCTTAGGACAGGGCACAAACCCAACCGTCTATGGCTACACCTTC
>.|TRBV6-1|13|.|TRBJ1-4
CASTAGRGEKLFF
TGTGCCAGCACCGCGGGGAGAGGGGAAAAACTGTTTTTT
>.|TRBV19|15|TRBD2|TRBJ2-7
CASSIGTSGSYEQYF
TGTGCCAGTAGTATTGGCACTAGCGGATCCTACGAGCAGTACTTC
>.|TRBV5-6|15|TRBD1|TRBJ2-1
CASSYGQGFYNEQFF
TGTGCCAGCAGCTACGGACAGGGGTTTTACAATGAGCAGTTCTTC
>.|TRBV6-1|16|.|TRBJ2-7
CASSEAVVLSSYEQYF
TGTGCCAGCAGTGAAGCTGTGGTCCTGAGCTCCTACGAGCAGTACTTC
>.|TRBV4-1|16|TRBD2|TRBJ2-1
CASSPTQTGTSDEQFF
TGCGCCAGCAGCCCAACTCAAACGGGGACTAGTGATGAGCAGTTCTTC
>.|TRBV25-1|15|TRBD1|TRBJ2-7
CASSEADRVSYEQYF
TGTGCCAGCAGTGAAGCCGACAGGGTCTCCTACGAGCAGTACTTC
>.|TRBV7-7|15|TRBD2|TRBJ2-1
CASSLGPTSDNEQFF
TGTGCTAGCAGCTTAGGTCCCACTAGCGACAATGAGCAGTTCTTC
>.|TRBV7-9|14|.|TRBJ2-7
CASSLSGISYEQYF
TGTGCCAGCAGCTTAAGTGGGATTTCCTACGAGCAGTACTTC
>.|TRBV4-1|14|.|TRBJ1-1
CASSQSAGYTEAFF
TGCGCCAGCAGCCAAAGTGCAGGGTACACTGAAGCTTTCTTT
>.|TRBV21-1|12|.|TRBJ2-7
CAIQGGTYEQYF
TGTGCCATCCAGGGGGGTACCTACGAGCAGTACTTC
>.|TRBV2|13|.|TRBJ2-7
CASSEGISYEQYF
TGTGCCAGCAGTGAAGGGATCTCCTACGAGCAGTACTTC
>.|TRBV28|14|.|TRBJ1-1
CASSLQGRYTEAFF
TGTGCCAGCAGTTTGCAGGGGAGATACACTGAAGCTTTCTTT
>.|TRBV7-6|16|TRBD2|TRBJ2-3
CASSQTSGGESDTQYF
TGTGCCAGCAGCCAAACTAGCGGGGGGGAGTCAGATACGCAGTATTTT
>.|TRBV6-5|14|.|TRBJ2-1
CASSPQNSYNEQFF
TGTGCCAGCAGCCCACAGAATTCCTACAATGAGCAGTTCTTC
>few|TRBV4-1|15|.|TRBJ1-3
CASSQDRADGNTIYF
TGCGCCAGCAGCCAAGATAGAGCGGATGGAAACACCATATATTTT
>.|TRBV15|13|.|TRBJ1-4
CATSSSGWEKLFF
TGTGCCACCAGCAGCTCGGGATGGGAAAAACTGTTTTTT
>.|TRBV7-9|13|TRBD1|TRBJ1-1
CASSLQGDTEAFF
TGTGCCAGCAGCTTACAGGGGGACACTGAAGCTTTCTTT
>.|TRBV15|16|.|TRBJ2-7
CATSRDREAWDYEQYF
TGTGCCACCAGCAGAGATCGCGAAGCCTGGGACTACGAGCAGTACTTC
>.|TRBV11-1|13|.|TRBJ2-7
CASSRDGDYEQYF
TGTGCCAGCAGCCGGGACGGAGACTACGAGCAGTACTTC
>.|TRBV10-1|16|TRBD2|TRBJ2-1
CASSRLAEPSYNEQFF
TGCGCCAGCAGTCGACTAGCGGAGCCCTCCTACAATGAGCAGTTCTTC
>.|TRBV7-9|12|.|TRBJ1-1
CASSFGETEAFF
TGTGCCAGCAGCTTTGGGGAGACCGAAGCTTTCTTT
>.|TRBV10-2|18|.|TRBJ2-7
CASTNYREAGTSAYEQYF
TGCGCCAGCACCAATTACAGAGAAGCCGGGACTTCGGCCTACGAGCAGTACTTC
>.|TRBV13|12|.|TRBJ2-3
CASSTSTDTQYF
TGTGCCAGCAGCACCAGCACAGATACGCAGTATTTT